Described below is a single TCR beta chain sequence and its context. This CDR3 has 13 residues. V dropped 0 bases and J dropped 5 bases, with 7 bases sitting between them. CDR1 and CDR2 (germline): MNHEY, SVGAGI. The data derive from a study of OX40 agonist ivuxolimab in advanced cancers. TCRdb keeps only in-frame clones here, not all; method: immunoSEQ multiplex PCR. The table records 20,000 to 25,000 clones, roughly 80% of them present only once. The source is an adult with an advanced solid tumor such as melanoma, head and neck, liver or kidney cancer. The material sequenced was CD4+ or CD8+ T cells sorted from blood, taken in a trial of the OX40 agonist ivuxolimab. The chain combines TRBV6-5 with TRBJ1-1; D not certain. The CDR3 DNA reads as TGTGCCAGCAGTTACTCGAGGAGGACTGAAGCTTTCTTT. Protein: CASSYSRRTEAFF.